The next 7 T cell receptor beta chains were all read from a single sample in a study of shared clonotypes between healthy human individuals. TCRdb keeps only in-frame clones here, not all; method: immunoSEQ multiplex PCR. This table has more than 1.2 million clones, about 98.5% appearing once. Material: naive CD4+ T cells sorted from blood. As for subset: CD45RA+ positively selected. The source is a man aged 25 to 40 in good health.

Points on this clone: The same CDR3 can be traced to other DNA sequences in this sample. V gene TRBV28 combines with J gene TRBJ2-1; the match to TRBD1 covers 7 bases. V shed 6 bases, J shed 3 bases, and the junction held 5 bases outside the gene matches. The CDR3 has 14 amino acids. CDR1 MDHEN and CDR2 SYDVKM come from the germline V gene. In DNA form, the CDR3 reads TGTGCCAGCAGACGCCGGGACAGCTACAATGAGCAGTTCTTC. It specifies CASRRRDSYNEQFF.

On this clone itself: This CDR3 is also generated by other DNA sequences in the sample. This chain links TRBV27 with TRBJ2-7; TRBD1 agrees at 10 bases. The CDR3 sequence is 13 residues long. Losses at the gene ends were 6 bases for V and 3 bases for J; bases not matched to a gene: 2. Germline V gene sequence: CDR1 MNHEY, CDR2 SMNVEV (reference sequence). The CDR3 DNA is TGTGCCAGCAGCTGGGACAGGGGCTACGAGCAGTACTTC. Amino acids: CASSWDRGYEQYF.

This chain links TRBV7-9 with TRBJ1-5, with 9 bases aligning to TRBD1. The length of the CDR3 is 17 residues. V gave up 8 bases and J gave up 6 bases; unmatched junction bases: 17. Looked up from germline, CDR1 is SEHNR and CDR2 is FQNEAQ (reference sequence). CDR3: CASAPLAGQGGGQPQHF. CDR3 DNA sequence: TGTGCCAGCGCACCTTTAGCGGGACAGGGAGGCGGTCAGCCCCAGCATTTT.

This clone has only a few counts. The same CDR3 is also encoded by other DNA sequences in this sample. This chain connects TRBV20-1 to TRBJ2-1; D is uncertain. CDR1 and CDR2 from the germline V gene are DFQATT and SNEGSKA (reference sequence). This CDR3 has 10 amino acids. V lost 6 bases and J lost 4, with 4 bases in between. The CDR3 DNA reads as TGCAGTGCGCGTTACAATGAGCAGTTCTTC. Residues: CSARYNEQFF.

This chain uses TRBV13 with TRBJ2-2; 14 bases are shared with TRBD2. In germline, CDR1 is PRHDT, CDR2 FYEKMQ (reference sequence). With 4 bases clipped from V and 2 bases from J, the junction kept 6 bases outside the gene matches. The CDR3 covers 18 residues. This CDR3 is CASSSGLAGGTNTGELFF. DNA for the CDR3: TGTGCCAGCAGCTCAGGACTAGCGGGAGGAACCAACACCGGGGAGCTGTTTTTT.

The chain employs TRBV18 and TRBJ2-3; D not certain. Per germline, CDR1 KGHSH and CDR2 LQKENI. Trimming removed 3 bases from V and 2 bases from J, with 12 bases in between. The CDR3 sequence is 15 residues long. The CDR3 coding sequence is TGTGCCAGCTCACCTTTACCAGTAGACACAGATACGCAGTATTTT. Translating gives CASSPLPVDTDTQYF.

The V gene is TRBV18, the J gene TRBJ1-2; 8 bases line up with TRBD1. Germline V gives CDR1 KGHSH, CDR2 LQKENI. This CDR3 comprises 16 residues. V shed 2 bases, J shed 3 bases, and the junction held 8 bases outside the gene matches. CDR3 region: CASSPRGTGGDYGYTF. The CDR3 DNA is TGTGCCAGCTCACCAAGGGGAACAGGGGGAGACTATGGCTACACCTTC.